Presented here are 5 T cell receptor beta chains from one specimen sequenced in a study of blood T cells in healthy people across ages (dated by TCRdb to the mid-2010s). Library preparation used 5' RACE. The sequencer was an Illumina HiSeq 2500. A second PCR of about 7 to 12 cycles was run with a J-beta primer mix and a sample-barcoded 5' primer. TCRdb reworked the public reads: Q25 trimming with fastp, MiXCR clone assembly, productive beta chains retained. Each record represents a unique CDR3 protein, reported with the most common genes and DNA among its rows. The sample contains roughly 900,000 distinct CDR3 sequences, about 48% of them found a single time. Jointly, the top ten make up around 15% of the sample. The sample was blood. These receptors originate from a man aged 30-40 years in good health.

This clonotype occurred a few times. This may be a read error, as it is one base from a much larger clone. The rearrangement joins TRBV6-5 to TRBJ2-7, with D perhaps matching TRBD1 (6 bases). This CDR3 contains 13 residues. V shed 4 bases and J shed 1 base, with 8 bases lying between them. Germline V gene data show CDR1 as MNHEY and CDR2 as SVGAGI. The CDR3 nucleotides read TGTGCCAGCAGTTGCGGACAGTCCTACGAGCAGTACTTC. This codes for CASSCGQSYEQYF.

This clonotype was seen just once. The chain links TRBV5-1 to TRBJ2-5, with TRBD1 matching over 9 bases. The germline CDR1 and CDR2 sequences are SGHRS and YFSETQ. Trimming took 3 bases from V and 5 from J; bases not matched to a gene: 5. The CDR3 is 14 residues long. The CDR3 nucleotides read TGCGCCAGCAGCTGGGGACAGGGAGTGGAGACCCAGTACTTC. Translating it yields CASSWGQGVETQYF.

In this sample, this clonotype turned up once. This chain uses TRBV10-3 with TRBJ2-1, with 9 bases matching TRBD2. Unmatched junction bases numbered 4, after V lost 10 bases and J lost 0 bases. The CDR3 length is 14 residues. Germline CDR1 and CDR2: ENHRY and SYGVKD. The CDR3 is CATLSGSSYNEQFF. DNA of the CDR3: TGTGCCACCCTTAGCGGGAGCTCCTACAATGAGCAGTTCTTC.

This clonotype occurred a few times. The CDR3 sequence: CASTKFHQPQHF. The DNA of the CDR3 is TGTGCCAGCACAAAATTTCATCAGCCCCAGCATTTT. The chain combines TRBV28 with TRBJ1-5; no definite D call. The ends were cut back, 7 bases at V and 5 bases at J, with 9 bases in the middle. Germline CDR1 reads MDHEN; CDR2 reads SYDVKM. The CDR3 extends over 12 amino acids.

This clonotype was observed once. The rearrangement uses TRBV2 and TRBJ2-5, with a tentative D call TRBD2 (5 bases). CDR3 size: 13 residues. V lost 1 base to trimming and J lost 7 bases, with 10 bases between them. Germline V gene data show CDR1 as SNHLY and CDR2 as FYNNEI. This chain's CDR3 is CASSEENRGTQYF. The DNA for the CDR3 is TGTGCCAGCAGTGAAGAGAACCGGGGGACCCAGTACTTC.